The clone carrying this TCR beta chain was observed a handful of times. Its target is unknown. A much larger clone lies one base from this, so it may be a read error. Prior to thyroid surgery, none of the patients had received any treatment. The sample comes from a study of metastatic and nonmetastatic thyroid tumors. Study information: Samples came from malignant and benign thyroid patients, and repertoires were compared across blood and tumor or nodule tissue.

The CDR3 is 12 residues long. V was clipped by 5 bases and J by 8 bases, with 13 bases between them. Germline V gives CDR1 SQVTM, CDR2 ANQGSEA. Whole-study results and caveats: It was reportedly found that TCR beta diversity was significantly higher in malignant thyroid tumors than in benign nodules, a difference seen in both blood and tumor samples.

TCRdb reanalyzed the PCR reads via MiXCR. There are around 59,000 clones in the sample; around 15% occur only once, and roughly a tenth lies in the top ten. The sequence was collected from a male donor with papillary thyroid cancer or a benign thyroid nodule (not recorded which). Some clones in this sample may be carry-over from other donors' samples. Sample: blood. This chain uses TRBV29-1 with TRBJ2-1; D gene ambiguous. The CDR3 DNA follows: TGCAGCGTTCAATCCTCGATCGATGAGCAGTTCTTC. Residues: CSVQSSIDEQFF.